The source of this TCR beta chain is a study of T cells in localized non-small cell lung cancer. The CDR3 has 16 amino acids. Trimming left V 3 bases short and J 3 bases short, with 17 bases between. CDR1 and CDR2 from the germline V gene are SGHNT and YENEEA. Some clones are missing from TCRdb's copy, which holds only in-frame ones; the method was immunoSEQ multiplex PCR. The table records tens of thousands of clones, roughly four fifths of them present only once. The sequences come from peripheral blood, collected before any cancer treatment. This receptor was taken from a female donor at least 60 years old with stage I lung adenocarcinoma. This rearrangement joins TRBV11-3 to TRBJ1-2, with unresolved D. The CDR3 loop reads CASSFSAWQKDYGYTF. The CDR3 region has the DNA TGTGCCAGCAGCTTCTCTGCGTGGCAGAAGGACTATGGCTACACCTTC.